Detailed here is one TCR beta chain. This receptor's antigen is unknown. The record has no base qualities; no much larger clone is one base away. The sample originates from a study of CD8 T cells in ankylosing spondylitis (dated by TCRdb to 2016 to 2017). About the study as a whole: The study set out to find disease-linked TCR variants by profiling T cell receptor beta repertoires in ankylosing spondylitis patients and healthy donors. Samples of peripheral blood were taken, and for ankylosing spondylitis patients, synovial fluid was collected as well. The full study cohort comprised 25 or so ankylosing spondylitis patients and over 95 healthy donors. Summary of the overall study and its limitations: Some TCR beta motif variants had previously been reported in synovial fluid and blood of reactive arthritis patients, which suggested common disease-initiation mechanisms. The disease-linked clones were reported to be significantly enriched in matched synovial fluid samples from ankylosing spondylitis patients. The disease-linked clones had a CD8+ phenotype and were found at relatively low frequencies in peripheral blood. Blood from ankylosing spondylitis patients appeared to be characterized by a TCR beta motif composed of under 10 highly homologous amino acid variants.

TCRdb lists the instrument as Illumina HiSeq 2500. Quantitative 5'-RACE with molecular barcodes was used to prepare TCR beta libraries. Per the source publication's procedure: Disease-linked TCR variants were identified with a new computational method built on a probabilistic model of VDJ rearrangement. The raw public reads went through TCRdb reprocessing: fastp at Q25, MiXCR clone calling, in-frame beta chains kept. Each entry is one CDR3 protein sequence, shown with its most common DNA and genes. These V and J calls derive from TCRdb rather than the authors' analysis. Here the sample has 300,000 to 400,000 distinct CDR3 sequences; roughly 15% occur a single time. The top ten clonotypes cover approximately 1.1% of the sample. Trimming at the junction amounts to 5 bases on V and 3 bases on J, and the germline ends lie 13 bases apart. Taken from cysteine to phenylalanine, the CDR3 has 14 residues. Only the CDR3 DNA is retained, 42 bases long and in frame from the first base.

The sample was blood, either unsorted or a sorted T cell fraction (not recorded which). The receptor's source is a male donor with ankylosing spondylitis or in good health (not recorded which). This chain is built from TRBV12-3 or TRBV12-4 and TRBJ1-2, with no D gene named confidently. The bases read TGTGCCAGCAGTCTAGGTGGGCAGTACTATGGCTACACCTTC. The encoded protein is CASSLGGQYYGYTF.